These 27 T cell receptor beta chains came from one sample sequenced in a study of cytomegalovirus exposure and HLA in healthy donors. Use of 60 Vbeta and 13 Jbeta primers characterized the PCR. Using immunoSEQ multiplex PCR, the repertoire was profiled, and TCRdb retains in-frame clones only, with some absent. The sample records 150,000 to 200,000 clones, roughly 81% being singletons. The sample taken for sequencing was PBMCs. Receptors originate from a girl under 18 in good health and CMV-seropositive.

The rearrangement joins TRBV30 to TRBJ1-2; weak D call: TRBD1 (5 bases). Germline CDR1 is GTSNPN and CDR2 is SVGIG (reference sequence). The CDR3 is 16 residues long. Trimming stripped 2 bases from V and 0 bases from J, with 16 bases between. The CDR3 coding sequence is TGTGCCTGGAGTCCTACCCCCAGGGCCACTAACTATGGCTACACCTTC. This gives the protein CAWSPTPRATNYGYTF.

This clone has only one observation. The rearrangement links TRBV6-4 to TRBJ1-1; 10 bases align to TRBD1. The trim removed 6 bases at V and 0 bases at J, leaving 13 bases unmatched. The CDR3 runs to 18 residues. Germline V CDR1 and CDR2: MRHNA, SNTAGT. CDR3 amino acids: CASRVPWTGGLMNTEAFF. The CDR3 region has the DNA TGTGCCAGCAGGGTACCTTGGACAGGGGGACTAATGAACACTGAAGCTTTCTTT.

The chain has TRBV4-1 and TRBJ2-4, with D perhaps TRBD1 (5 bases). Per the germline V gene, CDR1 is MGHRA and CDR2 is YSYEKL. The CDR3 covers 17 residues. Trimming took off 1 base at V and 0 bases at J, with 13 bases between the two ends. CDR3 sequence reads: CASSQAQGTLAKNIQYF. The CDR3 coding sequence is TGCGCCAGCAGCCAAGCTCAGGGAACTTTAGCCAAAAACATTCAGTACTTC.

The rearrangement joins TRBV9 to TRBJ1-1; 7 positions match TRBD1. The V gene's germline CDR1 is SGDLS and CDR2 YYNGEE. V lost 4 bases, J lost 4 bases, and 10 bases stayed unmatched. The CDR3 extends over 15 amino acids. This chain's CDR3 is CASSPGGQPITEAFF. CDR3 bases: TGTGCCAGCAGCCCAGGGGGACAGCCGATCACTGAAGCTTTCTTT.

The V call is TRBV6-5, the J call TRBJ1-5, with 8 bases fitting TRBD1. The CDR3 has 14 residues. V trimming: 4 bases; J trimming: 4 bases; junction bases outside the gene matches: 3. Looked up from germline, CDR1 is MNHEY and CDR2 is SVGAGI. For the CDR3, the DNA is TGTGCCAGCAGTTCTAGGACAGGGAATCAGCCCCAGCATTTT. Its protein is CASSSRTGNQPQHF.

The gene calls are TRBV5-1 and TRBJ2-1, with 7 bases that match TRBD1. The junction had 12 bases not matched to a gene; V was cut back by 1 base and J by 8 bases. The CDR3 spans 16 residues. Germline V gene lookup returns CDR1 SGHRS and CDR2 YFSETQ. This CDR3 is CASSLRLGTAGDEQFF. In nucleotides, the CDR3 is TGCGCCAGCAGCTTGCGGCTTGGGACAGCTGGGGATGAGCAGTTCTTC.

The chain carries TRBV25-1 and TRBJ2-7, with D tentatively TRBD1 (6 bases). CDR3 length: 16 residues. Germline V gene data show CDR1 as MGHDK and CDR2 as SYGVNS. The V end lost 6 bases, the J end lost 2 bases, and 20 bases lay between the germline ends. The chain's CDR3 is CASRSQEGGLTYEQYF. The CDR3 DNA reads as TGTGCCAGCAGGAGTCAGGAAGGGGGTCTGACCTACGAGCAGTACTTC.

The chain couples TRBV4-1 to TRBJ1-4; tentative D call: TRBD1 (6 bases). Per germline, CDR1 MGHRA and CDR2 YSYEKL. V gave up 4 bases and J gave up 5 bases, with 14 bases separating them. The CDR3 length is 15 residues. The CDR3 DNA reads TGCGCCAGCAGCCCCAACCCAGGGGAAAATGAAAAACTGTTTTTT. As protein: CASSPNPGENEKLFF.

CDR3 sequence (DNA): TGTGCCAGCAGCTCTAGTGCCGGGAATCAGCCCCAGCATTTT. This codes for CASSSSAGNQPQHF. The chain joins TRBV7-9 to TRBJ1-5; D gene unclear. Germline V gene lookup returns CDR1 SEHNR and CDR2 FQNEAQ (reference sequence). The CDR3 length is 14 residues. V was shortened by 4 bases and J by 4 bases, with 11 bases between the two germline ends. Full variable domain (outside the CDR3, taken from reference TRBV7-9 and TRBJ1-5): DTGVSQNPRHKITKRGQNVTFRCDPISEHNRLYWYRQTLGQGPEFLTYFQNEAQLEKSRLLSDRFSAERPKGSFSTLEIQRTEQGDSAMYLCASSSSAGNQPQHFGDGTRLSIL.

The chain combines TRBV9 with TRBJ1-3; D perhaps matches TRBD1 (5 bases). V was clipped by 4 bases and J by 0 bases, with 20 bases between them. The germline CDR1 and CDR2 sequences are SGDLS and YYNGEE. This CDR3 has 18 residues. This CDR3 is CASSPRGRTAGSGNTIYF. For the CDR3, the DNA is TGTGCCAGCAGCCCTAGGGGCAGAACAGCAGGCTCTGGAAACACCATATATTTT. Looking up the rest from reference TRBV9 and TRBJ1-3 gives the full variable domain: DSGVTQTPKHLITATGQRVTLRCSPRSGDLSVYWYQQSLDQGLQFLIQYYNGEERAKGNILERFSAQQFPDLHSELNLSSLELGDSALYFCASSPRGRTAGSGNTIYFGEGSWLTVV.

CDR3 in DNA: TGTGCCAGCAGTTTTCCCCCAACCACGGACCTACACGGGACTAGCAGATATACGCAGTATTTT. It codes for CASSFPPTTDLHGTSRYTQYF. This chain uses TRBV28 with TRBJ2-3; 9 bases align to TRBD2. The CDR3 sequence is 21 residues long. The germline gives CDR1 MDHEN, CDR2 SYDVKM. Germline trimming cut 3 bases from V and 7 bases from J; bases unmatched to any gene: 26. The entire variable domain, with the rest obtained from reference TRBV28 and TRBJ2-3, is as follows: DVKVTQSSRYLVKRTGEKVFLECVQDMDHENMFWYRQDPGLGLRLIYFSYDVKMKEKGDIPEGYSVSREKKERFSLILESASTNQTSMYLCASSFPPTTDLHGTSRYTQYFGPGTRLTVL.

The chain has TRBV15 and TRBJ1-5, with D possibly being TRBD1 (5 bases). Between the trimmed V and J ends, which lost 5 bases and 2 bases, there was a span of 7 bases. Per germline, CDR1 LNHNV and CDR2 YYDKDF (reference sequence). This CDR3 contains 13 residues. CDR3: CATSQGGNQPQHF. CDR3 sequence (DNA): TGTGCCACCAGCCAAGGGGGCAATCAGCCCCAGCATTTT.

The genes are TRBV30 and TRBJ2-7, with D perhaps TRBD2 (5 bases). Germline values: CDR1 GTSNPN, CDR2 SVGIG (reference sequence). The CDR3 runs to 12 residues. V dropped 0 bases and J dropped 5 bases, with 8 bases sitting between them. CDR3 sequence (DNA): TGTGCCTGGAGTGTAGAGGGCGACGAGCAGTACTTC. Translating it yields CAWSVEGDEQYF.

The V call is TRBV7-8, the J call TRBJ2-1, with TRBD2 matching 7 bases. This CDR3 comprises 15 residues. The ends lost 3 bases at V and 2 bases at J; junction bases unmatched: 4. Germline V CDR1 and CDR2: SGHVS, FQNEAQ. This CDR3 reads CASSLVAGAYNEQFF. The CDR3 DNA follows: TGTGCCAGCAGCTTGGTTGCGGGGGCCTACAATGAGCAGTTCTTC.

The chain joins TRBV19 to TRBJ2-2; 11 bases map to TRBD1. With V trimmed by 6 bases and J by 7 bases, 1 base remained unmatched. Germline lookup yields CDR1 LNHDA and CDR2 SQIVND (reference sequence). The CDR3 consists of 13 residues. The CDR3 DNA reads as TGTGCCAGTAGGGACAGGGGGCTCGGGGAGCTGTTTTTT. Its protein product is CASRDRGLGELFF.

V usage is TRBV6-1 and J usage is TRBJ1-1; possible D gene TRBD1, 5 bases. CDR3 size: 14 residues. Germline CDR1 is MNHNS and CDR2 is SASEGT. Trimming stripped 3 bases from V and 10 bases from J, with 18 bases between. CDR3 nucleotide sequence: TGTGCCAGCAGTGAGAGGGGACTTCCTTTTGGAGCTTTCTTT. It translates to CASSERGLPFGAFF.

The rearrangement links TRBV18 to TRBJ2-7, with 8 bases that match TRBD1. The CDR3 length is 14 residues. The V segment lost 6 bases and the J segment 3 bases; nucleotides outside the gene matches: 7. Germline lookup yields CDR1 KGHSH and CDR2 LQKENI. The CDR3 region is CASSSRQGIYEQYF. Written as DNA, the CDR3 is TGTGCCAGCTCCTCACGACAGGGGATCTACGAGCAGTACTTC. The variable domain in full, with the rest retrieved from reference TRBV18 and TRBJ2-7, is NAGVMQNPRHLVRRRGQEARLRCSPMKGHSHVYWYRQLPEEGLKFMVYLQKENIIDESGMPKERFSAEFPKEGPSILRIQQVVRGDSAAYFCASSSRQGIYEQYFGPGTRLTVT.

This clone came up once. This chain joins TRBV6-1 and TRBJ1-3; D gene unclear. The CDR3 has 16 amino acids. Germline CDR1 is MNHNS and CDR2 is SASEGT. Trimming took off 2 bases at V and 4 bases at J, with 15 bases between the two ends. The CDR3 DNA is TGTGCCAGCAGTGAATTAGGAGGCCCTTCGGGAAACACCATATATTTT. This gives the protein CASSELGGPSGNTIYF.

The chain is built from TRBV2 and TRBJ1-2, with D maybe TRBD1 (5 bases). This CDR3 spans 11 amino acids. V was clipped by 7 bases and J by 8 bases, with 11 bases between them. Germline CDR1 and CDR2: SNHLY and FYNNEI. CDR3 coding DNA: TGTGCCAGCACTACGGGGGGGGGCTACACCTTC. Its translation: CASTTGGGYTF.

J is TRBJ2-3 and V is TRBV10-1; 8 bases line up with TRBD1. Germline assignment: CDR1 WNHNN and CDR2 SYGVQD (reference sequence). The J segment lost 6 bases and the V segment lost 3 bases, leaving 2 bases of the junction unmatched. CDR3 length: 13 amino acids. Here the CDR3 DNA reads TGCGCCAGCAGTGACAGGGGGCCGGATACGCAGTATTTT. It yields the protein CASSDRGPDTQYF.

The chain recombines TRBV6-5 with TRBJ2-3; 8 bases are a match to TRBD2. V shed 3 bases and J 2 bases; nucleotides not matched to a gene: 7. CDR3 length: 16 residues. From germline, CDR1 is MNHEY and CDR2 SVGAGI. For the CDR3, the DNA is TGTGCCAGCAGTTATAAGGGCGGGGGGAACACAGATACGCAGTATTTT. Amino acids: CASSYKGGGNTDTQYF.

The genes are TRBV10-2 and TRBJ2-1, with a tentative D call TRBD1 (6 bases). Trimming stripped 4 bases from V and 5 bases from J, with 15 bases between. CDR1 and CDR2 (germline): WSHSY, SAAADI. This CDR3 is built from 15 residues. The CDR3 region has the DNA TGCGCCAGCAGTGCGCCGGGACAAGGACACAATGAGCAGTTCTTC. Translating gives CASSAPGQGHNEQFF.

This chain links TRBV9 with TRBJ1-6; 7 bases match TRBD1. Germline V gives CDR1 SGDLS, CDR2 YYNGEE. The J segment lost 7 bases and the V segment lost 2 bases, leaving 6 bases of the junction unmatched. The CDR3 runs to 15 residues. The CDR3 loop is CASSVMTGRNSPLHF. In DNA, the CDR3 is TGTGCCAGCAGCGTGATGACAGGGCGAAATTCACCCCTCCACTTT. Full variable domain (remainder filled in from reference TRBV9 and TRBJ1-6): DSGVTQTPKHLITATGQRVTLRCSPRSGDLSVYWYQQSLDQGLQFLIQYYNGEERAKGNILERFSAQQFPDLHSELNLSSLELGDSALYFCASSVMTGRNSPLHFGNGTRLTVT.

V usage is TRBV19 and J usage is TRBJ1-2; D gene unclear. The germline V gene encodes CDR1 LNHDA and CDR2 SQIVND (reference sequence). V was trimmed by 5 bases and J by 7 bases, leaving 20 bases between them. The CDR3 is made up of 15 amino acids. DNA for the CDR3: TGTGCCAGTAGTGTTACCGGGAACTCCGGTCGTGGCTACACCTTC. This gives the protein CASSVTGNSGRGYTF.

The chain couples TRBV5-8 to TRBJ2-1; D possibly corresponds to TRBD2 (5 bases). V was pared by 5 bases and J by 4 bases, with 13 bases between. CDR1 and CDR2 from the germline V gene are SGHTS and YDEGEE. The CDR3 spans 14 residues. CDR3 amino acids: CASSLRPGYNEQFF. The CDR3 bases are TGTGCCAGCAGTCTTAGGCCGGGGTACAATGAGCAGTTCTTC.

The genes are TRBV7-9 and TRBJ1-1, with 7 bases that match TRBD1. With V trimmed by 5 bases and J by 6 bases, 12 bases remained unmatched. The CDR3 has 15 amino acids. Germline CDR1 SEHNR, CDR2 FQNEAQ (reference sequence). The CDR3 coding sequence is TGTGCCAGCAGCACCCGGGTAGGGGGCTGGTCTGAAGCTTTCTTT. It specifies CASSTRVGGWSEAFF.

This clone was detected a few times. The J gene is TRBJ1-3, the V gene TRBV19, with no clear D. The CDR3 covers 12 residues. Germline V gene lookup returns CDR1 LNHDA and CDR2 SQIVND (reference sequence). Trimming cost V 6 bases and J 0 bases, with 3 bases left between them. The chain's CDR3 is CASSYSGNTIYF. CDR3 DNA sequence: TGTGCCAGTAGCTACTCTGGAAACACCATATATTTT.